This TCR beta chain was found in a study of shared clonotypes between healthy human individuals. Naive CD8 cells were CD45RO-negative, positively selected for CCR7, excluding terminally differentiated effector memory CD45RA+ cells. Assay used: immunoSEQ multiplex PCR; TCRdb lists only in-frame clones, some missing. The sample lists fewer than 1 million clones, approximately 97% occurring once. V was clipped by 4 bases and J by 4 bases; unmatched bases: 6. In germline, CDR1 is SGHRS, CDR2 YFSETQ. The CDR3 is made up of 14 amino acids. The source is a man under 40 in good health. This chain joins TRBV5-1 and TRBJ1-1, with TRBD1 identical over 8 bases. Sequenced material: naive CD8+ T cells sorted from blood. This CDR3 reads CASSTTGVGTEAFF. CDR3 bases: TGCGCCAGCAGCACGACAGGGGTTGGCACTGAAGCTTTCTTT. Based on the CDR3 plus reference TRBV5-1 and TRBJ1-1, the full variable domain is KAGVTQTPRYLIKTRGQQVTLSCSPISGHRSVSWYQQTPGQGLQFLFEYFSETQRNKGNFPGRFSGRQFSNSRSEMNVSTLELGDSALYLCASSTTGVGTEAFFGQGTRLTVV.